Following are 3 T cell receptor beta chains from one sample sequenced in a study of T cell responses to AZD1222 COVID-19 vaccine. Sequencing used immunoSEQ multiplex PCR; TCRdb keeps in-frame clones, though not all of them. The data show about 130,000 clones, with roughly nine tenths seen just once and roughly 3.7% held by the top ten. The sequencing here drew on peripheral blood, taken on day 0 of AZD1222 vaccination. The source is an adult in good health.

This chain links TRBV7-2 with TRBJ2-7; possible D gene TRBD2, 6 bases. In germline, CDR1 is SGHTA, CDR2 FQGNSA. The CDR3 extends over 17 amino acids. V was trimmed by 6 bases and J by 1 base, leaving 22 bases between them. As DNA, the CDR3 is TGTGCCAGCAGTTCATTGATGACCGGGAGAATATCCTACGAGCAGTACTTC. This sequence encodes CASSSLMTGRISYEQYF.

This chain joins TRBV2 and TRBJ2-1, with TRBD2 matching over 11 bases. The CDR3 sequence is 17 residues long. Germline CDR1 reads SNHLY; CDR2 reads FYNNEI. Losses at the gene ends were 6 bases for V and 1 base for J; bases not matched to a gene: 8. This CDR3 reads CASRRELAGVSYNEQFF. The CDR3 bases are TGTGCCAGCAGGAGGGAACTAGCGGGAGTGTCCTACAATGAGCAGTTCTTC.

The chain couples TRBV2 to TRBJ1-2; 7 bases are a match to TRBD1. This CDR3 is built from 13 residues. Per germline, CDR1 SNHLY and CDR2 FYNNEI. The CDR3 loop is CVTMEGDRSGYTF. Written as DNA, the CDR3 is TGTGTTACCATGGAAGGGGACAGATCTGGCTACACCTTC.